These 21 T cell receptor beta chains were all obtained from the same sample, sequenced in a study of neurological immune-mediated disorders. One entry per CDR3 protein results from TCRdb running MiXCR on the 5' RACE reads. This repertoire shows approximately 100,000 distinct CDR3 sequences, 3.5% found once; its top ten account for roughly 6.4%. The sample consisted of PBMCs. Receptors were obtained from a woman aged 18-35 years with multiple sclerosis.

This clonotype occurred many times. Here the CDR3 DNA reads TGCGCCAGCAGCCGCACAGGGGATCCCGACACTGAAGCTTTCTTT. It translates to CASSRTGDPDTEAFF. The genes are TRBV5-1 and TRBJ1-1, with TRBD1 matching over 7 bases. V was pared by 4 bases and J by 3 bases, with 9 bases of the junction left unmatched. This CDR3 region has 15 residues. Germline CDR1 reads SGHRS; CDR2 reads YFSETQ.

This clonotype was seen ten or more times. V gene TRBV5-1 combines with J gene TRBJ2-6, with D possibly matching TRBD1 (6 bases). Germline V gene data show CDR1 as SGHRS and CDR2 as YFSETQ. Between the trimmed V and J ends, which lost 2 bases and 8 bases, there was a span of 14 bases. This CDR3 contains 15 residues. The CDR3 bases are TGCGCCAGCAGCTTCACAGGGCCCGGGTCCAACGTCCTGACTTTC. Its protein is CASSFTGPGSNVLTF.

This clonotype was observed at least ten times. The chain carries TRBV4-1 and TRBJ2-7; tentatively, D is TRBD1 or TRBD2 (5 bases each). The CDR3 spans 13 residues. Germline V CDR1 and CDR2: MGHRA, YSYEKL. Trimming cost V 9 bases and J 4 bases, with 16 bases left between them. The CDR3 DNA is TGCGCCAGTTCCGGGGCTCTCAGGTACGAGCAGTACTTC. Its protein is CASSGALRYEQYF.

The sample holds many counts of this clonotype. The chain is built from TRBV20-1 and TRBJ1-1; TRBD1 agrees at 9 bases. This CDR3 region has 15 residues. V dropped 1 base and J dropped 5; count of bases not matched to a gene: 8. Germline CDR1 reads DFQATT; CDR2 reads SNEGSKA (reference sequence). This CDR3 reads CSARVPDRGGTEAFF. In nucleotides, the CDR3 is TGCAGTGCTAGAGTCCCGGACAGGGGAGGGACTGAAGCTTTCTTT.

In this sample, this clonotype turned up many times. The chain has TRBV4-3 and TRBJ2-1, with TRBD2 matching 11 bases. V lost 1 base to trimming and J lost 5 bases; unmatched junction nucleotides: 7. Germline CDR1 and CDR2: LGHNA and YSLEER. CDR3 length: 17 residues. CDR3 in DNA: TGCGCCAGCAGCCAAGGAACTAGCGGGAGAAGGGACAATGAGCAGTTCTTC. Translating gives CASSQGTSGRRDNEQFF.

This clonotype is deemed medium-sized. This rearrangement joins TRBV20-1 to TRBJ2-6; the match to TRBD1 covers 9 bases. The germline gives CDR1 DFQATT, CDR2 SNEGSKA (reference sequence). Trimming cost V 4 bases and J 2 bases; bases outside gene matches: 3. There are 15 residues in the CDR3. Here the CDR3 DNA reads TGCAGTGCTACCGACAGGGGGACTGGGGCCAACGTCCTGACTTTC. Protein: CSATDRGTGANVLTF.

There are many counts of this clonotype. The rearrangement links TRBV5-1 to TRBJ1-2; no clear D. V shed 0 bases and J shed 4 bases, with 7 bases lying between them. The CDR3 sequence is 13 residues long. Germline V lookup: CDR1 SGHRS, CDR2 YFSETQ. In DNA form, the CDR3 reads TGCGCCAGCAGCTTGGACAGCGTCTATGGCTACACCTTC. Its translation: CASSLDSVYGYTF.

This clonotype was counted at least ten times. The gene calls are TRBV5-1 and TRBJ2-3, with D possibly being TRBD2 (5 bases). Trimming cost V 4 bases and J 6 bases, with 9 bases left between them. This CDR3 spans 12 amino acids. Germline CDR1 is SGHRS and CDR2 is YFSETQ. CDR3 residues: CASSLGSDTQYF. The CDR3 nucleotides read TGCGCCAGCAGCCTGGGGAGCGATACGCAGTATTTT.

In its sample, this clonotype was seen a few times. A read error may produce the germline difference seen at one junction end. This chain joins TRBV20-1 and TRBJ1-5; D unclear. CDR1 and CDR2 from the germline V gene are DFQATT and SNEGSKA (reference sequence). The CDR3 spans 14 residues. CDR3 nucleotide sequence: TGCAGTGCGAGAGCATCAGGTGGCGATCAGCCCCAGCATTTT. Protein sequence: CSARASGGDQPQHF.

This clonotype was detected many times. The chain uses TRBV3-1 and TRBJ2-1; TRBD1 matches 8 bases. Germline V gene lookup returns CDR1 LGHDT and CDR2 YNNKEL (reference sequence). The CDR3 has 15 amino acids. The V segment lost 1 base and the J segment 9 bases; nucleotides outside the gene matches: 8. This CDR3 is CASSQVTGASVEQFF. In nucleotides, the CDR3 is TGTGCCAGCAGCCAAGTGACAGGGGCATCAGTTGAGCAGTTCTTC.

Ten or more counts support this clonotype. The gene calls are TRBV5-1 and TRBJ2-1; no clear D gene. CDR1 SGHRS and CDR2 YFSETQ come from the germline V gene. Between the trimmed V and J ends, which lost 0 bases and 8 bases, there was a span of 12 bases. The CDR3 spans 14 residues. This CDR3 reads CASSLANSFDEQFF. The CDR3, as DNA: TGCGCCAGCAGCTTGGCCAATAGTTTCGATGAGCAGTTCTTC.

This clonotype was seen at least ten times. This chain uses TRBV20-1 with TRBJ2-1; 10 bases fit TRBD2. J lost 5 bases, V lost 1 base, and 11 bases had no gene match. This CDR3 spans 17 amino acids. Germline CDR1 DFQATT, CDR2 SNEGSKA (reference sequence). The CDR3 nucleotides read TGCAGTGCTAGAGTCAGGGTGGGACTAGCGCGAGACAATGAGCAGTTCTTC. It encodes CSARVRVGLARDNEQFF.

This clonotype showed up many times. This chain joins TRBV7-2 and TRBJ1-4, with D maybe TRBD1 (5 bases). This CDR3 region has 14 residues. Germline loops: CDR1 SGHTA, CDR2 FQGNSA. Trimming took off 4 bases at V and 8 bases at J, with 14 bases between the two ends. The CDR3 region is CASSSGPRGEKLFF. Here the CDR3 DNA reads TGTGCCAGCAGCTCGGGACCACGGGGGGAAAAACTGTTTTTT.

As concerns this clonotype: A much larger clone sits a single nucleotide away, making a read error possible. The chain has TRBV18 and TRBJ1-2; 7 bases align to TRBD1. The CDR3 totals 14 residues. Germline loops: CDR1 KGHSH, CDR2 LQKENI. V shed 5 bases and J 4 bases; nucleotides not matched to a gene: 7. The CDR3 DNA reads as TGTGCCAGCTCAAACGGGACAGACCCCTATGGCTACACCTTC. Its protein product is CASSNGTDPYGYTF.

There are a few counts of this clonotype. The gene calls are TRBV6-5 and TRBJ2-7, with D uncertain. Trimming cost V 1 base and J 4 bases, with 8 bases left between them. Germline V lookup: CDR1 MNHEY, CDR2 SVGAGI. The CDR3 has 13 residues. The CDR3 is CASSYLVGYEQYF. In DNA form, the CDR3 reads TGTGCCAGCAGTTACTTGGTGGGATACGAGCAGTACTTC.

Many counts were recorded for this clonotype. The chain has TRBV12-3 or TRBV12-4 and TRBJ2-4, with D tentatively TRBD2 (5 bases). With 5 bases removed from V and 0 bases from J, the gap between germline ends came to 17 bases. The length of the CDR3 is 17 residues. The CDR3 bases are TGTGCCAGCAGTGCCGACGGAGGCCCAAGAGCCAAAAACATTCAGTACTTC. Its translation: CASSADGGPRAKNIQYF.

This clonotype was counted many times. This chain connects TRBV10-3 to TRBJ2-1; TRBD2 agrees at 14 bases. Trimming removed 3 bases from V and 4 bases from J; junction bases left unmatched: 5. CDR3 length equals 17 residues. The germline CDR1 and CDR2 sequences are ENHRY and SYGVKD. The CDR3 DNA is TGTGCCATCAGTGAAGGACTAGCGGGGGGCCAATACAATGAGCAGTTCTTC. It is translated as CAISEGLAGGQYNEQFF.

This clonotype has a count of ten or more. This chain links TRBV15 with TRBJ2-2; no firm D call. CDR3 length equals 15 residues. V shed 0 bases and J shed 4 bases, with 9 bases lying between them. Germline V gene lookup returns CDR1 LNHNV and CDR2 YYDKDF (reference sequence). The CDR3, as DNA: TGTGCCACCAGCAGAGATTCTGTGGGCACCGGGGAGCTGTTTTTT. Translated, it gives CATSRDSVGTGELFF.

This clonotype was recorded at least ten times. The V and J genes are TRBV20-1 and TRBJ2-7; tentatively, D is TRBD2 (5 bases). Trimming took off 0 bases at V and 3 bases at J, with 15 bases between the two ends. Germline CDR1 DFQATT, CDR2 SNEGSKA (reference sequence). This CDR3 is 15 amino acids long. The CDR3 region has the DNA TGCAGTGCTAGAGAATTGTATAGCGCTCGCTACGAGCAGTACTTC. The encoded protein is CSARELYSARYEQYF.

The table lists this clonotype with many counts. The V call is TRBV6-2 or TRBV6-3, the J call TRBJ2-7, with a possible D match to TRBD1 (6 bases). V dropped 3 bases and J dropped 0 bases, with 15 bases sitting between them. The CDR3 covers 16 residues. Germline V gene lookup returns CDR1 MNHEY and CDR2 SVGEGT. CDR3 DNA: TGTGCCAGCAGTTATCGGTTCGGGGACACCTCCTACGAGCAGTACTTC. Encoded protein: CASSYRFGDTSYEQYF.

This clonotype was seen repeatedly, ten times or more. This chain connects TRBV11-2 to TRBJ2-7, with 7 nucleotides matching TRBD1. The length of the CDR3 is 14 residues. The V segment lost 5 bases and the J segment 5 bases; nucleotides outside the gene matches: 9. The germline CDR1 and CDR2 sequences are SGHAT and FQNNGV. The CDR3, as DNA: TGTGCCAGCAGCGCAATACAGGGGATGCACGAGCAGTACTTC. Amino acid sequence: CASSAIQGMHEQYF.